This T cell receptor (beta chain) was profiled in a study of cytomegalovirus exposure and HLA in healthy donors. For the study at large: Early released data had tens of millions of unique TCRs, all coming from HLA-typed donors. Study-wide points: Some V segments, TRBV6-2 and TRBV6-3 among them, were indistinguishable and were therefore excluded.

As for this clone: Antigen: not known.

The CDR3 covers 14 residues. Trimming took 6 bases from V and 7 from J; bases not matched to a gene: 5. The V gene's germline CDR1 is MNHNS and CDR2 SASEGT. Primers: 60 Vbeta forward and 13 Jbeta reverse. Libraries were prepared by immunoSEQ multiplex PCR; TCRdb keeps only in-frame clonotypes and omits some of them. The data hold 120,000 to 150,000 clones, with around three quarters observed a single time. Each donor was healthy, and each was a bone marrow donor. This TCR was recovered from a man aged 40-50 years in good health and CMV-seronegative. The chain employs TRBV6-1 and TRBJ1-4; 10 bases line up with TRBD1. Material for sequencing was PBMCs. The CDR3 here is CASRDRGRGEKLFF. The CDR3 DNA reads as TGTGCCAGCAGAGACAGGGGGCGGGGTGAAAAACTGTTTTTT.